This TCR beta chain was sequenced for a study of blood T cell repertoires in COVID-19. Study background: COVID-19 samples, acute and convalescent, were from the United States, Italy and Spain. T cells, B-cell-depleted T cells, or PBMCs provided the cDNA or gDNA that served as material.

Original data processing: Amplification from reference gene primers served as the basis for estimated nucleated cell counts. Profiling relied on immunoSEQ multiplex PCR, and the TCRdb table lists in-frame clones only, not all of them. Clone size and the V and J calls come from that table; the DNA yielded D and trimming. The sample consists of 100,000 to 130,000 clones, over 80% of them appearing once. Per germline, CDR1 SNHLY and CDR2 FYNNEI. Trimming cost V 2 bases and J 0 bases; bases outside gene matches: 12. The CDR3 sequence is 19 residues long. The chain uses TRBV2 and TRBJ2-7; 11 positions agree with TRBD2. The sample consisted of peripheral blood. The TCR comes from a woman aged 65 to 85 with acute or convalescent COVID-19. CDR3 residues: CASSELLETSGASSYEQYF. For the CDR3, the DNA is TGTGCCAGCAGTGAATTACTCGAGACTAGCGGGGCAAGCTCCTACGAGCAGTACTTC.